The clone carrying this T cell receptor (beta chain) was seen at least ten times. CDR3 length equals 14 residues. Germline V gene lookup returns CDR1 MNHNS and CDR2 SASEGT. V dropped 6 bases and J dropped 5 bases, with 14 bases sitting between them. Amplified regions were TCR beta CDR3 sequences from RNA transcripts. First-round RT-PCR of the TCR CDR3 relied on the HTBI primer set. A single record per CDR3 protein comes from TCRdb applying MiXCR to the multiplex PCR reads. The sample consists of around 250,000 distinct CDR3 sequences, roughly a quarter of them appearing once. The data were taken from a study of T cells in Graves' hyperthyroidism and ophthalmopathy. Lactation, pregnancy, other autoimmune disease or uncontrolled infection excluded patients.

Sequenced material: blood. This sequence was found in a woman aged 40-49 years with Graves' ophthalmopathy. This sequence joins TRBV6-1 and TRBJ1-5; D is possibly TRBD1 (6 bases). The CDR3 sequence is CASSPRTDYQPQHF. CDR3 in DNA: TGTGCCAGCAGCCCCCGGACAGATTATCAGCCCCAGCATTTT.